This TCR beta chain came from a study of early T cells in non-severe SARS-CoV-2 infection. On the study more broadly: Sequencing was performed on bulk RNA from unsorted whole blood, leaving chains unpaired. Study-wide results and caveats: Reliance on VDJdb matching favored anti-spike CD8 responses; private and CD4 specificities were missed.

Individual cDNA molecules each received unique molecular identifiers attached to them. TCRdb independently ran MiXCR on the 5' RACE reads; one entry per CDR3 protein. The top ten hold 8.6% of the sample, which has around 60,000 distinct CDR3 sequences, 8.5% to 10% seen once. This CDR3 region has 15 residues. From germline, CDR1 is SNHLY and CDR2 FYNNEI. V lost 7 bases to trimming and J lost 3 bases; unmatched junction nucleotides: 8. This clonotype has more than one count but fewer than ten. Antigen unknown. Sequencing used whole blood. J is TRBJ2-7 and V is TRBV2; 11 nucleotides align to TRBD2. The sequence derives from an adult who was a healthcare worker with PCR-confirmed SARS-CoV-2 infection or an uninfected control (not recorded which). The CDR3 loop is CASTSGTSGDYEQYF. The CDR3 region has the DNA TGTGCCAGCACCTCTGGGACTAGCGGTGACTACGAGCAGTACTTC.